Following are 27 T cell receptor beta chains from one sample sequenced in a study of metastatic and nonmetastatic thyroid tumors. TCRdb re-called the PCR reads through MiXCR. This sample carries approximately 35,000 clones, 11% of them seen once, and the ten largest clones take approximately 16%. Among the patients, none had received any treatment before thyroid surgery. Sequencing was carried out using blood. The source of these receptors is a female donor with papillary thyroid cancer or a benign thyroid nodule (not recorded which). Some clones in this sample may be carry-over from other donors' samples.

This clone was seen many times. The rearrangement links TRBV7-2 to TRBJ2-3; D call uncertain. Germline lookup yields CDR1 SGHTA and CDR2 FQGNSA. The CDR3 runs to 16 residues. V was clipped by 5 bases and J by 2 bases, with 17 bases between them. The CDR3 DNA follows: TGTGCCAGCAGCCCTTTAGGGTACAGCTTCACAGATACGCAGTATTTT. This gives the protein CASSPLGYSFTDTQYF.

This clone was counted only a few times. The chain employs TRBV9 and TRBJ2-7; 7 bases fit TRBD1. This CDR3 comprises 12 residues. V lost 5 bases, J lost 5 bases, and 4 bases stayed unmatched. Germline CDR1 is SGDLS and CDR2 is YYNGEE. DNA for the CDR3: TGTGCCAGCAGGGGGGACAGTGACGAGCAGTACTTC. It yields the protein CASRGDSDEQYF.

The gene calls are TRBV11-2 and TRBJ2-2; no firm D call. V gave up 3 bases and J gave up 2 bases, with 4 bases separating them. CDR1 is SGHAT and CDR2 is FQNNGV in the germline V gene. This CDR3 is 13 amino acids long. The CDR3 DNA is TGTGCCAGCAGCTTTTCAAACACCGGGGAGCTGTTTTTT. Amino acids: CASSFSNTGELFF.

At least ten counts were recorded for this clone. CDR3 in DNA: TGTGCCAGCAGCGTCGGAGACCCCTACGAGCAGTACTTC. This encodes CASSVGDPYEQYF. The chain links TRBV9 to TRBJ2-7; D is ambiguous. Trimming shortened V by 2 bases and J by 2 bases, and 8 bases separated the two germline ends. Per the germline V gene, CDR1 is SGDLS and CDR2 is YYNGEE. The CDR3 contains 13 residues.

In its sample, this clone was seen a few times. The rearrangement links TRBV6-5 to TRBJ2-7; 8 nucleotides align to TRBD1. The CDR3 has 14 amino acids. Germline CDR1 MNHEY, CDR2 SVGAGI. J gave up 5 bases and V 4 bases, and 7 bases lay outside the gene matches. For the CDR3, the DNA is TGTGCCAGCAGTTCCTCGGACAGGGTGAACGAGCAGTACTTC. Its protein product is CASSSSDRVNEQYF.

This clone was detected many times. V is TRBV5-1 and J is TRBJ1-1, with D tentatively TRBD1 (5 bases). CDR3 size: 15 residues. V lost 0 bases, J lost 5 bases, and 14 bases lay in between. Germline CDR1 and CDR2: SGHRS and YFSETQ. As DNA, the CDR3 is TGCGCCAGCAGCTTGGCTACCTCAGGGTGGACTGAAGCTTTCTTT. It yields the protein CASSLATSGWTEAFF. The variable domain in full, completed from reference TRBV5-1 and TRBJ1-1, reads KAGVTQTPRYLIKTRGQQVTLSCSPISGHRSVSWYQQTPGQGLQFLFEYFSETQRNKGNFPGRFSGRQFSNSRSEMNVSTLELGDSALYLCASSLATSGWTEAFFGQGTRLTVV.

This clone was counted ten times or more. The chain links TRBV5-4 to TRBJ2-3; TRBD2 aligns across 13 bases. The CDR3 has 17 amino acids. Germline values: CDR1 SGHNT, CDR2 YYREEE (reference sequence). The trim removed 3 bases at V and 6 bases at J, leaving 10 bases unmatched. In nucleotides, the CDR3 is TGTGCCAGCAGCTACTACGGACTAGCGGGAGACCTCGATACGCAGTATTTT. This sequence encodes CASSYYGLAGDLDTQYF.

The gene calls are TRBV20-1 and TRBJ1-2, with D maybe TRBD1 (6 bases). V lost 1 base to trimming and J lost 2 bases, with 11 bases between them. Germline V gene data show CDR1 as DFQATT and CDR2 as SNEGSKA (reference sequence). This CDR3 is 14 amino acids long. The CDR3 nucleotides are TGCAGTGCTAGAGGCCCAGGGGCGAACTATGGCTACACCTTC. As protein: CSARGPGANYGYTF.

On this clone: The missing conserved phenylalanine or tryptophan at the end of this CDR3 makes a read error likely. In nucleotides, the CDR3 is TGTGCCAGCAGCTCCACTTGGGGGGCGAAGAACGCTTTCGTT. Protein product: CASSSTWGAKNAFV. V is TRBV7-2 and J is TRBJ1-1; TRBD1 might be the D (6 bases). This CDR3 has 14 amino acids. V dropped 4 bases and J dropped 11 bases, with 20 bases sitting between them. Germline V gene data show CDR1 as SGHTA and CDR2 as FQGNSA.

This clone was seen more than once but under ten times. The CDR3 DNA reads TGTGCCAGCAGCCCCGACAACTACGAGCAGTACTTC. It specifies CASSPDNYEQYF. The gene calls are TRBV9 and TRBJ2-7, with D uncertain. The V and J ends lost 4 bases and 3 bases respectively, with 8 bases between them. Germline values: CDR1 SGDLS, CDR2 YYNGEE. The CDR3 has 12 amino acids. The variable domain in full, completed from reference TRBV9 and TRBJ2-7, reads DSGVTQTPKHLITATGQRVTLRCSPRSGDLSVYWYQQSLDQGLQFLIQYYNGEERAKGNILERFSAQQFPDLHSELNLSSLELGDSALYFCASSPDNYEQYFGPGTRLTVT.

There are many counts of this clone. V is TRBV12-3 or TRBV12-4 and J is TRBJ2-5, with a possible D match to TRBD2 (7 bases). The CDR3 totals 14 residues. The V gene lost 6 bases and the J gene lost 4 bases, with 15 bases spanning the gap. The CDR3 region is CASSPRGGGETQYF. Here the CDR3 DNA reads TGTGCCAGCAGCCCGAGGGGGGGGGGAGAGACCCAGTACTTC.

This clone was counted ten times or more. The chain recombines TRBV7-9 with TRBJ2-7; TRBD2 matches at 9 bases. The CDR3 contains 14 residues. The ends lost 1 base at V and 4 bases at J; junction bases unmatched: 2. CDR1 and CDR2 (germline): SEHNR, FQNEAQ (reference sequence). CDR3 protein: CASSLGAGGYEQYF. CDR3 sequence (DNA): TGTGCCAGCAGCTTAGGAGCGGGGGGATACGAGCAGTACTTC.

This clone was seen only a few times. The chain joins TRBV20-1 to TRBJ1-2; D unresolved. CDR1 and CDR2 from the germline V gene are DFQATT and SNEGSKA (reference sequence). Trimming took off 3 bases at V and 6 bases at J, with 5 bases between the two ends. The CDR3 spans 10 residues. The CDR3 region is CSASTDGYTF. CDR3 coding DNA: TGCAGTGCTAGTACAGATGGCTACACCTTC.

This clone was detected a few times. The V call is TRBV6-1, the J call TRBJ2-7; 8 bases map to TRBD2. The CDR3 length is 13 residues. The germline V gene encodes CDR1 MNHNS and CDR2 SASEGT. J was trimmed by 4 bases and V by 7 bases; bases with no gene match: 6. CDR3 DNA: TGTGCCAGCATGAGCGGGAGTAAGTACGAGCAGTACTTC. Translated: CASMSGSKYEQYF.

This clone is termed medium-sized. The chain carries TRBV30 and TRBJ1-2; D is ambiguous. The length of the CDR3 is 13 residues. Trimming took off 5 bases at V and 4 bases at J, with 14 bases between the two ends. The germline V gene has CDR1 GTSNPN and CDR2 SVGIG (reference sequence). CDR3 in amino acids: CAWRGGSSYGYTF. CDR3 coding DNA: TGTGCCTGGCGGGGAGGGAGTTCCTATGGCTACACCTTC. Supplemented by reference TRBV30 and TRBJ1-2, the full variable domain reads SQTIHQWPATLVQPVGSPLSLECTVEGTSNPNLYWYRQAAGRGLQLLFYSVGIGQISSEVPQNLSASRPQDRQFILSSKKLLLSDSGFYLCAWRGGSSYGYTFGSGTRLTVV.

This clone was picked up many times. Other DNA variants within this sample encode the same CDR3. DNA of the CDR3: TGCGCCAGCAGCTTGGAACAGGGGGCTAGGACAGATACGCAGTATTTT. This codes for CASSLEQGARTDTQYF. V usage is TRBV5-1 and J usage is TRBJ2-3, with TRBD1 identical over 9 bases. The germline V gene encodes CDR1 SGHRS and CDR2 YFSETQ. Trimming removed 0 bases from V and 3 bases from J; junction bases left unmatched: 5. This CDR3 has 16 residues.

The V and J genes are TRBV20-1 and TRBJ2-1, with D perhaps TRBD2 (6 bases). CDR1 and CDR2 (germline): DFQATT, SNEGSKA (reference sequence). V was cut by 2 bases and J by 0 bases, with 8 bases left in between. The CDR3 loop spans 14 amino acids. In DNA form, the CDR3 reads TGCAGTGCTAGACAGGGAGGCTCCTACAATGAGCAGTTCTTC. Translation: CSARQGGSYNEQFF.

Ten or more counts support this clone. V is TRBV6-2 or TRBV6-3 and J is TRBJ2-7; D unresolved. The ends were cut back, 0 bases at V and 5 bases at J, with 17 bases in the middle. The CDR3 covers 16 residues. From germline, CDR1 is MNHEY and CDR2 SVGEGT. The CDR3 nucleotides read TGTGCCAGCAGTTACTCGTATGGAAGTAACGTACACGAGCAGTACTTC. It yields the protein CASSYSYGSNVHEQYF.

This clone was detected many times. CDR3 bases: TGCGCCAGCAGCCAAGGGCAGGCAGATACGCAGTATTTT. Translating gives CASSQGQADTQYF. The rearrangement joins TRBV4-1 to TRBJ2-3; D is uncertain. The V gene's germline CDR1 is MGHRA and CDR2 YSYEKL. Trimming shortened V by 1 base and J by 4 bases, and 6 bases separated the two germline ends. The CDR3 extends over 13 amino acids.

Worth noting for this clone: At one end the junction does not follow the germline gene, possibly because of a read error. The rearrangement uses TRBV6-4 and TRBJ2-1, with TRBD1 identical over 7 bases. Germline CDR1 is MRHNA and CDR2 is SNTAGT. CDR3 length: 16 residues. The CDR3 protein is CASSQRTGTASNGQFF. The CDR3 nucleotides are TGTGCCAGCAGTCAGAGGACCGGGACAGCGTCGAATGGGCAGTTCTTC.

The DNA of the CDR3 is TGCGCCAGCAGTGAGTCCTTGACGAACCGACAGCGAATGGATCCCTATGGCTACACCTTC. Residues: CASSESLTNRQRMDPYGYTF. This rearrangement joins TRBV10-2 to TRBJ1-2; tentatively, D is TRBD1 (5 bases). Germline V gene lookup returns CDR1 WSHSY and CDR2 SAAADI. This CDR3 spans 20 amino acids. With 0 bases removed from V and 4 bases from J, the gap between germline ends came to 27 bases.

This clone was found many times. The CDR3 nucleotides read TGCGCCAGCAGCCAGTCGACAGGGCCGGGCACTGAAGCTTTCTTT. Amino acids: CASSQSTGPGTEAFF. V is TRBV4-3 and J is TRBJ1-1, with 7 bases matching TRBD1. Per the germline V gene, CDR1 is LGHNA and CDR2 is YSLEER. This CDR3 contains 15 residues. The ends lost 3 bases at V and 4 bases at J; junction bases unmatched: 8.

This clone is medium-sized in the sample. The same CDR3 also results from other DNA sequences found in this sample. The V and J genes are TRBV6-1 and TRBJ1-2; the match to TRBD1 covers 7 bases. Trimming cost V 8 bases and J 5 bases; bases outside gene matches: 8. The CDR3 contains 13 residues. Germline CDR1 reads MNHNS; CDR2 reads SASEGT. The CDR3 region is CASPGQNLYGYTF. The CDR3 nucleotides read TGTGCCAGCCCGGGACAGAATCTTTATGGCTACACCTTC.

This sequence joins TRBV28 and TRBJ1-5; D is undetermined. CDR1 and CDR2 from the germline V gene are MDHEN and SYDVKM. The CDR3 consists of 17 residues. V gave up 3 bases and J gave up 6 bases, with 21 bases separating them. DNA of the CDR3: TGTGCCAGCAGTTTCTGGGGTGCGGGTGGGATCGGTCAGCCCCAGCATTTT. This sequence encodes CASSFWGAGGIGQPQHF. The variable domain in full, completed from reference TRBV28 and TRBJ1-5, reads DVKVTQSSRYLVKRTGEKVFLECVQDMDHENMFWYRQDPGLGLRLIYFSYDVKMKEKGDIPEGYSVSREKKERFSLILESASTNQTSMYLCASSFWGAGGIGQPQHFGDGTRLSIL.

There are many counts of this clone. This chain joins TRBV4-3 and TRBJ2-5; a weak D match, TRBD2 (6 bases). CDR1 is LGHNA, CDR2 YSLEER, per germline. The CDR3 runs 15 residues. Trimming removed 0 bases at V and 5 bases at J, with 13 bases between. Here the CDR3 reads CASSQDSGRLETQYF. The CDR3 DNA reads TGCGCCAGCAGCCAAGATAGCGGAAGGCTGGAGACCCAGTACTTC.

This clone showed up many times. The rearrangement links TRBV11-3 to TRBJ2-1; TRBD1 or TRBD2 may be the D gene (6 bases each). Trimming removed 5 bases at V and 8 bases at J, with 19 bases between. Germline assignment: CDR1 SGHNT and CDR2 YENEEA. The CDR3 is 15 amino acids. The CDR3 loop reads CASSPGASSIDEQFF. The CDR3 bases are TGTGCCAGCAGCCCGGGGGCTAGCAGTATCGATGAGCAGTTCTTC. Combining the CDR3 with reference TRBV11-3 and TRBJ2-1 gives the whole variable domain EAGVVQSPRYKIIEKKQPVAFWCNPISGHNTLYWYLQNLGQGPELLIRYENEEAVDDSQLPKDRFSAERLKGVDSTLKIQPAELGDSAVYLCASSPGASSIDEQFFGPGTRLTVL.

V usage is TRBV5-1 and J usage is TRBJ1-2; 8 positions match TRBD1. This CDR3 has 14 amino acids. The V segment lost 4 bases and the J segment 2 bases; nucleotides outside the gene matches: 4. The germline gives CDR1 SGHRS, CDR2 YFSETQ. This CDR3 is CASSMGQVNYGYTF. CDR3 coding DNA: TGCGCCAGCAGCATGGGACAGGTCAACTATGGCTACACCTTC.